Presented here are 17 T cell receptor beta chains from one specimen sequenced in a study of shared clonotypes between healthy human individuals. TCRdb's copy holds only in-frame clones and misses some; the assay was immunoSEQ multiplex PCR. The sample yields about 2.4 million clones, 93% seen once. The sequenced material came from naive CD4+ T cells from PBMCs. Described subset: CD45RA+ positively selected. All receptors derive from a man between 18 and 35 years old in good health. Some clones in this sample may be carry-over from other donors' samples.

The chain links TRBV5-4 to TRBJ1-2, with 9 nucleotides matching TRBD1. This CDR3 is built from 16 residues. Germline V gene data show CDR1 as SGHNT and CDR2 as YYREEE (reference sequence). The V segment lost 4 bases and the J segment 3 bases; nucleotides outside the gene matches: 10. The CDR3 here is CASSHPGTGNDYGYTF. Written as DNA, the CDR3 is TGTGCCAGCAGCCATCCCGGGACAGGGAATGACTATGGCTACACCTTC.

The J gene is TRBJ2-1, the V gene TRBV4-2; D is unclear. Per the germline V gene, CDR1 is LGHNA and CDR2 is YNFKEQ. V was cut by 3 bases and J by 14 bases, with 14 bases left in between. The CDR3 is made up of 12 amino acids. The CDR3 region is CASSHALGVKFF. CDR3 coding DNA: TGTGCCAGCAGCCATGCCTTAGGTGTTAAGTTCTTC.

The CDR3 spells CASSQIWGPYNEQFF. The CDR3 DNA sequence: TGCGCCAGCAGCCAGATCTGGGGACCATACAATGAGCAGTTCTTC. V gene TRBV4-1 combines with J gene TRBJ2-1, with D possibly called TRBD1 or TRBD2 (5 bases each). Trimming left V 3 bases short and J 4 bases short, with 13 bases between. Germline lookup yields CDR1 MGHRA and CDR2 YSYEKL. The CDR3 loop spans 15 amino acids.

The CDR3 region has the DNA TGTGCCAGCAGCACCCAAGGGACGGCGAACACTGAAGCTTTCTTT. Translation: CASSTQGTANTEAFF. The chain combines TRBV7-8 with TRBJ1-1; weak D call: TRBD1 (5 bases). The V and J ends lost 5 bases and 1 base respectively, with 14 bases between them. CDR3 length: 15 amino acids. Germline V gene lookup returns CDR1 SGHVS and CDR2 FQNEAQ.

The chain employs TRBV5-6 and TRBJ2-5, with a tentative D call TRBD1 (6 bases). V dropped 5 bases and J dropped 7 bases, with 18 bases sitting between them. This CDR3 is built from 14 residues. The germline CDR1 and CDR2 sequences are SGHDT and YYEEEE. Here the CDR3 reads CASSQAQGSGTQYF. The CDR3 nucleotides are TGTGCCAGCAGTCAAGCGCAGGGGTCGGGGACCCAGTACTTC.

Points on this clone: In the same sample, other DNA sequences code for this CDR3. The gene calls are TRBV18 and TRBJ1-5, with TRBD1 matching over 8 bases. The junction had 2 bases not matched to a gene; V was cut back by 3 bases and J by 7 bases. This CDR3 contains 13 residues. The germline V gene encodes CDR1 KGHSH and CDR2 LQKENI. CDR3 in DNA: TGTGCCAGCTCACCTGGGACAGGCCAGCCCCAGCATTTT. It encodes CASSPGTGQPQHF.

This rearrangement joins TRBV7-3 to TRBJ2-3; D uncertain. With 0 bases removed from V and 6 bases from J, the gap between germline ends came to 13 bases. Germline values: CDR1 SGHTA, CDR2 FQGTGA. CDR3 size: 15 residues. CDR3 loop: CASSLTLTDWDTQYF. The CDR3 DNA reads TGTGCCAGCAGCTTAACCCTGACCGATTGGGATACGCAGTATTTT.

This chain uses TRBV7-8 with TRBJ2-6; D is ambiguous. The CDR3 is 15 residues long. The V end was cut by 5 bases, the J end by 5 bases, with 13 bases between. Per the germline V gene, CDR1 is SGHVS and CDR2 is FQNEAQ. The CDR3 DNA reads TGTGCCAGCAGCCTCGAAAGGGCCAGGGCCAACGTCCTGACTTTC. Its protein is CASSLERARANVLTF.

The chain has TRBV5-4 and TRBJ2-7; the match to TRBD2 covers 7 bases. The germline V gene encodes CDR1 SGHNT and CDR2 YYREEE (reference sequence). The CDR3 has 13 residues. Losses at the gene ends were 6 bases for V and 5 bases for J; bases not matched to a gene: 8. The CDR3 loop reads CASTPGRGHEQYF. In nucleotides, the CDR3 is TGTGCCAGCACCCCGGGGAGGGGCCACGAGCAGTACTTC.

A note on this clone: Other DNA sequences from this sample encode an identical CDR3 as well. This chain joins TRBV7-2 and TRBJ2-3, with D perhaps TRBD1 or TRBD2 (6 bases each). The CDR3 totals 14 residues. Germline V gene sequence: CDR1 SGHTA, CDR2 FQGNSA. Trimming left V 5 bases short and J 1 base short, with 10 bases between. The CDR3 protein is CASSLRGGTDTQYF. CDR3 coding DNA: TGTGCCAGCAGCCTAAGGGGGGGCACAGATACGCAGTATTTT. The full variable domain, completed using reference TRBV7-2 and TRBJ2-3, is GAGVSQSPSNKVTEKGKDVELRCDPISGHTALYWYRQSLGQGLEFLIYFQGNSAPDKSGLPSDRFSAERTGGSVSTLTIQRTQQEDSAVYLCASSLRGGTDTQYFGPGTRLTVL.

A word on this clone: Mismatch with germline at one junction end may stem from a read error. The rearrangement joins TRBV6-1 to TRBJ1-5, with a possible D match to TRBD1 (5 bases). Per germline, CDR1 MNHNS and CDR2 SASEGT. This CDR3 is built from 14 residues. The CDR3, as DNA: TGTGCCAGCAGCAGGACACGAAGCAACCAGCCCCAGCATTTT. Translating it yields CASSRTRSNQPQHF.

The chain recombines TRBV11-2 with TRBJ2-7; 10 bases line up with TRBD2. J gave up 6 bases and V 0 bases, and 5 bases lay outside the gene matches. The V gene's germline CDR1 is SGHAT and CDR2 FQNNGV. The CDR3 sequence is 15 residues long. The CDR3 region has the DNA TGTGCCAGCAGCTTAGAGCTAGCGGGAGACCGCGAGCAGTACTTC. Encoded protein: CASSLELAGDREQYF.

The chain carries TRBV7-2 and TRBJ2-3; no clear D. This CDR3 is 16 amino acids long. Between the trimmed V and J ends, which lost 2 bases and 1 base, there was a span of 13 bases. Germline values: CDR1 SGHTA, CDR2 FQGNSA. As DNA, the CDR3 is TGTGCCAGCAGCTTAACCAGCAATGGACGCACAGATACGCAGTATTTT. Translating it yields CASSLTSNGRTDTQYF.

The chain's CDR3 is CASSSIGGPRQGAYYEQYF. CDR3 nucleotides: TGTGCCAGCAGCTCCATAGGGGGGCCCAGACAGGGGGCCTACTACGAGCAGTACTTC. The chain combines TRBV11-2 with TRBJ2-7, with 10 bases lining up with TRBD1. Germline loops: CDR1 SGHAT, CDR2 FQNNGV. V trimming: 4 bases; J trimming: 3 bases; junction bases outside the gene matches: 18. The CDR3 contains 19 residues.

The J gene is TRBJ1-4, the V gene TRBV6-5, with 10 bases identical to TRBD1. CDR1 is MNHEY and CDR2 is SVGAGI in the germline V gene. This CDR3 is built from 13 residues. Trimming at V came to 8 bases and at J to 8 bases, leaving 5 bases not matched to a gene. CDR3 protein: CASSGTGDEKLFF. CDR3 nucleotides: TGTGCCAGCTCCGGGACAGGGGACGAAAAACTGTTTTTT.

The DNA for the CDR3 is TGCGCCAGCAGCTTAGGGACAGTGGTTCAAGAGACCCAGTACTTC. It yields the protein CASSLGTVVQETQYF. This rearrangement joins TRBV5-1 to TRBJ2-5; 7 bases map to TRBD1. The CDR3 sequence is 15 residues long. V was clipped by 2 bases and J by 2 bases; unmatched bases: 6. Germline CDR1 is SGHRS and CDR2 is YFSETQ.

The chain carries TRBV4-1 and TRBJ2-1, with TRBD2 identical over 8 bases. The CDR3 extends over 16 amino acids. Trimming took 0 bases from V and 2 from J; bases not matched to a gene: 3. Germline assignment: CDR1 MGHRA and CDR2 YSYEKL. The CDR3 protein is CASSQELAGPYNEQFF. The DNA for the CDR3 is TGCGCCAGCAGCCAAGAGCTAGCGGGTCCCTACAATGAGCAGTTCTTC.